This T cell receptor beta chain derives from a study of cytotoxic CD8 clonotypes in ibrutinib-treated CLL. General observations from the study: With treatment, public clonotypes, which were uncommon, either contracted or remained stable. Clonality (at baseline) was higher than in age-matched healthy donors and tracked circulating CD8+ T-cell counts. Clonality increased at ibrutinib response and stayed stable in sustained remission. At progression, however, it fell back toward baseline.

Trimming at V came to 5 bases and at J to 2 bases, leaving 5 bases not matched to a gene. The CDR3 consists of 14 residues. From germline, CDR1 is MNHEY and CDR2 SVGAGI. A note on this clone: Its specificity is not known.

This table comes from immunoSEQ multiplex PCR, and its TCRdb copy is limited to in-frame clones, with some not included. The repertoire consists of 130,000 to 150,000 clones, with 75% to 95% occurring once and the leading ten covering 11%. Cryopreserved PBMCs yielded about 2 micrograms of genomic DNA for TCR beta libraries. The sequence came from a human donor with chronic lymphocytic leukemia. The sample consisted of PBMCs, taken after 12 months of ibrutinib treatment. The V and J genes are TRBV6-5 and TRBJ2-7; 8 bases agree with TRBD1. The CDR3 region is CASSGTGMTYEQYF. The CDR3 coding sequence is TGTGCCAGCAGTGGGACAGGCATGACCTACGAGCAGTACTTC.